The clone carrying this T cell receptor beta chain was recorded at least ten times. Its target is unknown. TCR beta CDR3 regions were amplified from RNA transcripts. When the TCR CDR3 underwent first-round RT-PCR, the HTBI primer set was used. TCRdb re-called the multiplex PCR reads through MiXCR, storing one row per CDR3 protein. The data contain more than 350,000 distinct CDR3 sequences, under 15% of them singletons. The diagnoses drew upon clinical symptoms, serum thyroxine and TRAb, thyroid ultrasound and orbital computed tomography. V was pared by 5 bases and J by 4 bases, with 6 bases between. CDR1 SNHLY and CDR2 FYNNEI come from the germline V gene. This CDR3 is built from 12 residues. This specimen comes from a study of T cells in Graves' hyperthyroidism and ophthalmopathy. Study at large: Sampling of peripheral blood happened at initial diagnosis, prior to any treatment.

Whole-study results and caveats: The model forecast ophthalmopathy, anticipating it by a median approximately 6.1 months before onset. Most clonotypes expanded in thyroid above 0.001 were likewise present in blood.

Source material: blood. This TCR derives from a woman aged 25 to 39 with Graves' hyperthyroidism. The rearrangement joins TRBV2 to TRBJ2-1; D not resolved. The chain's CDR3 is CASSTIYNEQFF. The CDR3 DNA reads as TGTGCCAGCAGTACAATTTACAATGAGCAGTTCTTC. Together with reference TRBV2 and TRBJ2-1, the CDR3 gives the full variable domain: EPEVTQTPSHQVTQMGQEVILRCVPISNHLYFYWYRQILGQKVEFLVSFYNNEISEKSEIFDDQFSVERPDGSNFTLKIRSTKLEDSAMYFCASSTIYNEQFFGPGTRLTVL.